This TCR beta chain was retrieved from a study of Tregs in tolerant kidney transplant recipients (dated by TCRdb to between 2018 and 2021). Study-level background: In bulk CFSE mixed lymphocyte reactions, CFSE-labeled recipient PBMCs were cocultured with irradiated donor PBMCs for six to seven days, then stained for CD3/CD4/CD8 and FACS-sorted. The study applied TCRbeta sequencing to find donor-specific regulatory T cells before combined kidney and bone marrow transplantation and then followed those same cells after transplant. In a few healthy controls, several methods of expanding Tregs specific for an allogeneic donor were compared by TCRbeta repertoire sequencing. Results and caveats for the whole study, not just this receptor: The study was limited by small patient numbers, and the findings need validation in larger populations and under other immunosuppression protocols. Expanding Tregs with activated donor B cells appeared to identify the most biologically relevant and donor-specific TCRbeta repertoire. Although technical replication error seemed to be minimal, the question of biological reproducibility was not addressed directly.

Trimming takes 3 bases from V and 3 bases from J, and the germline ends sit 8 bases apart. Reading from cysteine to phenylalanine, the CDR3 counts 13 amino acids. The DNA shown is the 39-base CDR3, in frame from base 1. The germline V gene (reference sequence) supplies CDR1 LNHDA and CDR2 SQIVND. Blood from healthy controls was obtained either from healthy volunteers or as purchased buffy coats. Healthy control blood was processed to PBMCs by Ficoll density gradient and cryopreserved, and patient PBMCs were collected before and after transplant. Judged by its sample share, this clone qualifies as medium-sized (0.01 to 0.1%). Its antigen remains undetermined. No base quality values were provided; no much bigger clone lies one nucleotide off. For TCRbeta CDR3 sequencing, genomic DNA from the sorted cells was extracted using the QIAGEN DNeasy Blood and Tissue Kit. High-throughput TCRbeta CDR3 sequencing, which included PCR amplification with bias correction and internal controls, was done commercially through immunoSEQ. The authors' pipeline ran thus. Unique productive TCRbeta sequences were defined by CDR3 nucleotide sequence where primers matched, otherwise by CDR3 amino acid sequence with Vbeta and Jbeta genes. Sequences were defined as donor-reactive when expanded at least 5-fold in CFSE-low cells versus unstimulated cells and present at a frequency of at least 0.01% in CFSE-low cells. Repertoire divergence was quantified by Jensen-Shannon divergence calculated from the top 100 TCRbeta sequences ranked by frequency. For any sample with multiple sequencing runs, sorting error was corrected in each run separately before the runs were pooled. Sourced from immuneACCESS, this table was stored by TCRdb with only in-frame sequences that have V and J called. A share of the clones is absent; for the studies checked, an unresolved V gene accounts for under half, and the remainder has no known explanation. V and J calls and clone size are given by that table; D and trimming were obtained from the DNA. The sample table lists 9,400 or so clones, around half of them with a count of one. The ten biggest clones cover approximately 5.9% of the sample.

Input material: CD4+ T cells from blood cultured with allogeneic cells. The chain links TRBV19 with TRBJ1-2; the best D guess is TRBD1, with 5 bases matching. This TCR was recovered from a human donor in good health. The CDR3 protein is CASSIQTDYGYTF. The nucleotide sequence is TGTGCCAGTAGTATTCAGACAGACTATGGCTACACCTTC. Where the CDR3 stops, the reference TRBV19 and TRBJ1-2 genes take over; the full variable domain is DGGITQSPKYLFRKEGQNVTLSCEQNLNHDAMYWYRQDPGQGLRLIYYSQIVNDFQKGDIAEGYSVSREKKESFPLTVTSAQKNPTAFYLCASSIQTDYGYTFGSGTRLTVV.